These 3 T cell receptor beta chains were sequenced from one sample in a study of human versus mouse CDR3 diversity and MHC coevolution listed by TCRdb under 2017. Libraries were prepared through the immunoSEQ multiplex PCR assay. TCRdb stores this immuneACCESS table with in-frame sequences only. Part of the clones is absent; in the studies checked, under half of the shortfall reflects unresolved V genes, and no reason is known for the rest. This sample has 80,000 or so clones in its table, and just over 90% of those were observed once. The ten largest make up roughly 1.3% of the sample. Sample: naive CD4+ T cells from blood. The meaning of the sample's cell subset or site label: CD45RO-negative CD62L-positive naive CD4 T cells. The receptors were gathered from a person aged 30 to 69 in good health.

The chain uses TRBV2 and TRBJ2-7; the match to TRBD2 covers 7 bases. V gave up 7 bases and J gave up 3 bases; unmatched junction bases: 12. CDR1 is SNHLY and CDR2 is FYNNEI in the germline V gene. The CDR3 is 15 amino acids. The CDR3 sequence: CASIRGASGNYEQYF. The DNA for the CDR3 is TGTGCCAGCATCCGAGGGGCTAGCGGTAACTACGAGCAGTACTTC.

This chain links TRBV7-9 with TRBJ2-1; the match to TRBD1 covers 9 bases. V dropped 4 bases and J dropped 7; count of bases not matched to a gene: 2. CDR1 is SEHNR, CDR2 FQNEAQ, per germline (reference sequence). This CDR3 is 13 amino acids long. The CDR3 nucleotides are TGTGCCAGCAGCTCCGACAGGGGGAATGAGCAGTTCTTC. This codes for CASSSDRGNEQFF. Variable domain in full (rest from reference TRBV7-9 and TRBJ2-1): DTGVSQNPRHKITKRGQNVTFRCDPISEHNRLYWYRQTLGQGPEFLTYFQNEAQLEKSRLLSDRFSAERPKGSFSTLEIQRTEQGDSAMYLCASSSDRGNEQFFGPGTRLTVL.

The rearrangement joins TRBV5-4 to TRBJ2-3; D is uncertain. The V end was cut by 5 bases, the J end by 0 bases, with 16 bases between. Germline CDR1 reads SGHNT; CDR2 reads YYREEE (reference sequence). This CDR3 spans 16 amino acids. The CDR3 protein is CASRSELRPSTDTQYF. Written as DNA, the CDR3 is TGTGCCAGCAGGTCCGAGTTGCGTCCCAGCACAGATACGCAGTATTTT.